Below, 31 T cell receptor beta chains from the same sample are listed, as sequenced in a study of T cell responses to AZD1222 COVID-19 vaccine. Only in-frame clones appear in the TCRdb table, and some are missing; sequencing was by immunoSEQ multiplex PCR. Among 250,000 to 300,000 clones, almost 95% were seen once, and the ten largest hold less than 0.6%. The source was peripheral blood, collected 28 days after the second AZD1222 dose. The source is an adult who received the AZD1222 COVID-19 vaccine.

The chain combines TRBV2 with TRBJ2-3; no reliable D call. The germline CDR1 and CDR2 sequences are SNHLY and FYNNEI. Trimming cost V 4 bases and J 1 base, with 6 bases left between them. This CDR3 is 13 amino acids long. CDR3 coding DNA: TGTGCCAGCAGTGTATCTGGCACAGATACGCAGTATTTT. Its protein is CASSVSGTDTQYF.

CDR3 protein: CASSFGTGGTEAFF. In DNA, the CDR3 is TGTGCCAGCAGCTTCGGGACAGGAGGGACTGAAGCTTTCTTT. This chain connects TRBV11-2 to TRBJ1-1; TRBD1 matches at 8 bases. Germline V CDR1 and CDR2: SGHAT, FQNNGV. The V and J ends lost 3 bases and 5 bases, in that order; junction bases with no gene match: 5. The length of the CDR3 is 14 residues.

The chain joins TRBV28 to TRBJ2-5, with TRBD1 matching 9 bases. The germline V gene has CDR1 MDHEN and CDR2 SYDVKM. The V gene end was trimmed by 6 bases and the J gene end by 1 base; junction bases not matched to a gene: 9. This CDR3 is built from 16 residues. CDR3 residues: CASRPRWTGVQETQYF. CDR3 in DNA: TGTGCCAGCAGACCCCGATGGACAGGGGTCCAAGAGACCCAGTACTTC.

CDR3 amino acids: CASSIAATNEKLFF. The CDR3 nucleotides read TGTGCCAGTAGTATAGCTGCAACTAATGAAAAACTGTTTTTT. The chain is built from TRBV19 and TRBJ1-4; D is unresolved. Trimming removed 1 base from V and 0 bases from J, with 3 bases in between. This CDR3 region has 14 residues. Germline CDR1 and CDR2: LNHDA and SQIVND (reference sequence).

A single count supports this clone. The chain has TRBV2 and TRBJ1-5, with D uncertain. V gave up 6 bases and J gave up 4 bases, with 16 bases separating them. There are 15 residues in the CDR3. Germline V gene data show CDR1 as SNHLY and CDR2 as FYNNEI. The CDR3 sequence: CASRALSGRNQPQHF. The CDR3 DNA reads as TGTGCCAGCAGGGCCCTTAGTGGACGTAATCAGCCCCAGCATTTT.

This sequence joins TRBV7-9 and TRBJ2-7; D could derive from TRBD1 or TRBD2 (6 bases each). Germline V gene data show CDR1 as SEHNR and CDR2 as FQNEAQ (reference sequence). The CDR3 runs to 15 residues. The V gene lost 8 bases and the J gene lost 3 bases, with 20 bases spanning the gap. CDR3 nucleotides: TGTGCCAGCCCCTTCGGGGGCGCCCACAACTACGAGCAGTACTTC. Its protein product is CASPFGGAHNYEQYF. The full variable domain, rest sourced from reference TRBV7-9 and TRBJ2-7, is DTGVSQNPRHKITKRGQNVTFRCDPISEHNRLYWYRQTLGQGPEFLTYFQNEAQLEKSRLLSDRFSAERPKGSFSTLEIQRTEQGDSAMYLCASPFGGAHNYEQYFGPGTRLTVT.

V and J are TRBV6-5 and TRBJ1-5, with 7 bases that match TRBD1. The trim removed 8 bases at V and 1 base at J, leaving 5 bases unmatched. CDR3 size: 14 residues. Looked up from germline, CDR1 is MNHEY and CDR2 is SVGAGI. The CDR3 sequence: CASRRGQSNQPQHF. CDR3 DNA: TGTGCCAGCCGTAGGGGACAGAGCAATCAGCCCCAGCATTTT.

The chain joins TRBV3-1 (or the pseudogene TRBV3-2) to TRBJ1-1; D ambiguous. The CDR3 totals 13 residues. Germline values: CDR1 LGHDT, CDR2 YNNKEL (reference sequence). V lost 4 bases to trimming and J lost 2 bases, with 8 bases between them. The CDR3 nucleotides read TGTGCCAGCAGCCGAACATCTAACACTGAAGCTTTCTTT. Protein sequence: CASSRTSNTEAFF.

This clone was recorded only once. The chain employs TRBV5-1 and TRBJ2-3, with 9 bases that match TRBD1. CDR1 and CDR2 (germline): SGHRS, YFSETQ. V gave up 8 bases and J gave up 3 bases; unmatched junction bases: 4. The CDR3 has 13 amino acids. CDR3 DNA sequence: TGCGCCAGTAAAGGACAGGGGACAGATACGCAGTATTTT. It encodes CASKGQGTDTQYF.

This chain links TRBV14 with TRBJ1-5; no clear D. Germline V CDR1 and CDR2: SGHDN, FVKESK. The V and J ends lost 1 base and 3 bases respectively, with 10 bases between them. The CDR3 spans 15 residues. The CDR3 region has the DNA TGTGCCAGCAGCCAAGCCCGAAAGGACAATCAGCCCCAGCATTTT. Residues: CASSQARKDNQPQHF.

The rearrangement uses TRBV27 and TRBJ2-2; D is possibly TRBD1 (6 bases). The V gene's germline CDR1 is MNHEY and CDR2 SMNVEV (reference sequence). The CDR3 extends over 14 amino acids. Trimming removed 3 bases from V and 6 bases from J, with 11 bases in between. In DNA, the CDR3 is TGTGCCAGCAGTTTCAGGGGAGACTCCGGGGAGCTGTTTTTT. Amino acid sequence: CASSFRGDSGELFF.

The chain couples TRBV19 to TRBJ2-3, with D perhaps matching TRBD1 or TRBD2 (6 bases each). Trimming shortened V by 4 bases and J by 1 base, and 9 bases separated the two germline ends. CDR1 is LNHDA, CDR2 SQIVND, per germline (reference sequence). The CDR3 extends over 14 amino acids. The CDR3 nucleotides read TGTGCCAGTAGTAGGGGGGCCGGCACAGATACGCAGTATTTT. This translates into CASSRGAGTDTQYF.

The chain carries TRBV6-6 and TRBJ1-1, with D unclear. V was clipped by 2 bases and J by 4 bases, with 8 bases between them. CDR1 MNHNY and CDR2 SVGAGI come from the germline V gene (reference sequence). The CDR3 is 13 residues long. CDR3 region: CASSYGEGTEAFF. The CDR3 DNA reads as TGTGCCAGCAGTTACGGGGAGGGCACTGAAGCTTTCTTT.

This chain links TRBV12-3 or TRBV12-4 with TRBJ2-7, with 8 bases matching TRBD2. CDR3 length equals 11 residues. With 4 bases clipped from V and 10 bases from J, the junction kept 3 bases outside the gene matches. The CDR3 reads CASSSGLAQYF. In DNA, the CDR3 is TGTGCCAGCAGTTCCGGACTAGCACAGTACTTC.

The J gene is TRBJ2-7, the V gene TRBV2; D may be TRBD2 (6 bases). This CDR3 has 15 residues. The germline V gene has CDR1 SNHLY and CDR2 FYNNEI. V was trimmed by 2 bases and J by 0 bases, leaving 11 bases between them. Here the CDR3 DNA reads TGTGCCAGCAGTGAAAGGGCGGGGATCTCCTACGAGCAGTACTTC. This codes for CASSERAGISYEQYF.

The chain links TRBV6-5 to TRBJ2-7; possibly TRBD2 for D (7 bases). The CDR3 is 15 residues long. The germline gives CDR1 MNHEY, CDR2 SVGAGI. The V end lost 7 bases, the J end lost 6 bases, and 22 bases lay between the germline ends. CDR3 in DNA: TGTGCCAGCATCCTAGGGGGAGGGTTCGGCGCCGAGCAGTACTTC. Translating it yields CASILGGGFGAEQYF.

This chain connects TRBV19 to TRBJ1-2; 8 nucleotides match TRBD1. Germline-derived CDR1 and CDR2 are LNHDA and SQIVND (reference sequence). J was trimmed by 6 bases and V by 10 bases; bases with no gene match: 10. The CDR3 has 13 residues. CDR3 in DNA: TGTGCCACCGCCCGGACAGGGCGGGATGGCTACACCTTC. Its translation is CATARTGRDGYTF.

CDR3 in DNA: TGTGCCAGCAGCCATCTGAGTACGGAGACCCAGTACTTC. Residues: CASSHLSTETQYF. The J gene is TRBJ2-5, the V gene TRBV13; unclear D gene. The CDR3 contains 13 residues. Germline CDR1 and CDR2: PRHDT and FYEKMQ (reference sequence). The V end lost 5 bases, the J end lost 5 bases, and 12 bases lay between the germline ends.

In this sample, this clone turned up a few times. V usage is TRBV6-5 and J usage is TRBJ1-2, with 8 bases that match TRBD1. This CDR3 region has 12 residues. The germline gives CDR1 MNHEY, CDR2 SVGAGI. V shed 8 bases and J 7 bases; nucleotides not matched to a gene: 6. The CDR3 loop reads CASRQGAGGYTF. The CDR3 DNA is TGTGCCAGCCGCCAGGGGGCGGGTGGCTACACCTTC.

The J gene is TRBJ2-2, the V gene TRBV11-2; 10 bases agree with TRBD2. Germline V gene sequence: CDR1 SGHAT, CDR2 FQNNGV. The CDR3 is made up of 15 amino acids. V was pared by 4 bases and J by 7 bases, with 6 bases of the junction left unmatched. Written as DNA, the CDR3 is TGTGCCAGCAGCTCCGTTAGCGGGGGGAACGGGGAGCTGTTTTTT. Encoded protein: CASSSVSGGNGELFF.

The count of this clone is one. The chain employs TRBV5-5 and TRBJ1-1, with unresolved D. V was clipped by 4 bases and J by 7 bases, with 14 bases between them. The germline gives CDR1 SGHKS, CDR2 YYEKEE (reference sequence). There are 13 residues in the CDR3. In DNA form, the CDR3 reads TGTGCCAGCAGCGAAACGGCGCGATTTGAAGCTTTCTTT. Its protein is CASSETARFEAFF.

The chain uses TRBV5-1 and TRBJ1-2; TRBD1 is a possible D gene (5 bases). CDR3 length: 14 residues. Germline values: CDR1 SGHRS, CDR2 YFSETQ. The germline V and J ends were trimmed by 5 bases and 0 bases, with 11 bases remaining between them. The CDR3 sequence: CASSRDGANYGYTF. In nucleotides, the CDR3 is TGCGCCAGCAGTCGGGACGGAGCTAACTATGGCTACACCTTC.

A word on this clone: The sample has other DNA sequences that encode this CDR3 too. This rearrangement joins TRBV9 to TRBJ1-6, with 9 bases identical to TRBD1. This CDR3 region has 15 residues. Germline loops: CDR1 SGDLS, CDR2 YYNGEE. Trimming cost V 3 bases and J 9 bases; bases outside gene matches: 7. The CDR3 region has the DNA TGTGCCAGCAGCGCACGGACAGGGGCTGGTTCACCCCTCCACTTT. This codes for CASSARTGAGSPLHF.

V gene TRBV7-9 combines with J gene TRBJ1-1, with 7 bases fitting TRBD1. With V trimmed by 5 bases and J by 7 bases, 4 bases remained unmatched. The CDR3 runs 12 residues. Germline V gene data show CDR1 as SEHNR and CDR2 as FQNEAQ (reference sequence). The CDR3 loop is CASSPRQGEAFF. In nucleotides, the CDR3 is TGTGCCAGCAGCCCGCGACAGGGTGAAGCTTTCTTT.

The chain joins TRBV18 to TRBJ2-1; D ambiguous. Trimming pared 5 bases from V and 8 bases from J, leaving 13 bases between. The germline CDR1 and CDR2 sequences are KGHSH and LQKENI. CDR3 length equals 13 residues. CDR3 in amino acids: CASSGSNADEQFF. The CDR3 bases are TGTGCCAGCTCAGGCAGTAACGCGGATGAGCAGTTCTTC.

The CDR3 sequence is CASSLNGGTQETQYF. The CDR3 region has the DNA TGTGCCAGCAGCTTAAACGGGGGCACCCAAGAGACCCAGTACTTC. The chain is built from TRBV7-3 and TRBJ2-5, with D perhaps TRBD1 or TRBD2 (6 bases each). Trimming removed 1 base from V and 1 base from J, with 10 bases in between. CDR1 is SGHTA and CDR2 is FQGTGA in the germline V gene. The CDR3 is made up of 15 amino acids.

V gene TRBV7-9 combines with J gene TRBJ1-3; TRBD1 aligns across 7 bases. This CDR3 region has 16 residues. From germline, CDR1 is SEHNR and CDR2 FQNEAQ (reference sequence). J lost 4 bases, V lost 1 base, and 7 bases had no gene match. CDR3 nucleotides: TGTGCCAGCAGCTTAGTTATGGACAGGCTCGGAAACACCATATATTTT. Translated: CASSLVMDRLGNTIYF.

The V gene is TRBV24-1, the J gene TRBJ1-2; D remains ambiguous. Germline CDR1 and CDR2: KGHDR and SFDVKD. Trimming took off 6 bases at V and 4 bases at J, with 8 bases between the two ends. This CDR3 is built from 12 residues. CDR3 loop: CATSLEGYGYTF. The CDR3, as DNA: TGTGCCACCAGTTTGGAGGGCTATGGCTACACCTTC.

This clone was found once. This rearrangement joins TRBV5-1 to TRBJ2-7, with 9 nucleotides matching TRBD1. This CDR3 spans 14 amino acids. Looked up from germline, CDR1 is SGHRS and CDR2 is YFSETQ. With V trimmed by 4 bases and J by 4 bases, 6 bases remained unmatched. This CDR3 is CASSRGQGRYEQYF. The CDR3 nucleotides are TGCGCCAGCAGCCGGGGACAGGGAAGGTACGAGCAGTACTTC.

V and J are TRBV18 and TRBJ2-2, with 10 bases identical to TRBD2. Unmatched junction bases numbered 8, after V lost 3 bases and J lost 4 bases. Germline loops: CDR1 KGHSH, CDR2 LQKENI. The CDR3 loop spans 17 amino acids. CDR3 sequence reads: CASSPPAGGPGTGELFF. As DNA, the CDR3 is TGTGCCAGCTCACCGCCAGCGGGAGGGCCGGGCACCGGGGAGCTGTTTTTT.

The V and J genes are TRBV28 and TRBJ1-1; D is unclear. This CDR3 is 14 amino acids long. Trimming took 5 bases from V and 5 from J, leaving 15 bases between them. Per the germline V gene, CDR1 is MDHEN and CDR2 is SYDVKM. The CDR3 spells CASSPVNRRTEAFF. CDR3 coding DNA: TGTGCCAGCAGTCCAGTTAACAGAAGGACTGAAGCTTTCTTT.